The 14 T cell receptor beta chains given below trace back to one sample, sequenced in a study of blood T cell repertoires in COVID-19. Generated by immunoSEQ multiplex PCR, the TCRdb table keeps only in-frame clones and is missing some. The sample records 340,000 or so clones, around 80% being singletons. Sequencing was performed on peripheral blood. The receptors were gathered from a man between 25 and 39 years old with active or convalescent COVID-19.

The chain has TRBV30 and TRBJ2-3, with TRBD1 identical over 9 bases. There are 15 residues in the CDR3. After removal of 6 bases from V and 7 bases from J, the junction contained 14 bases not matched to a gene. From germline, CDR1 is GTSNPN and CDR2 SVGIG (reference sequence). CDR3 sequence (DNA): TGTGCCTGCCCATCAGGGACAGGGATTGTGAATACGCAGTATTTT. Translating gives CACPSGTGIVNTQYF.

The rearrangement uses TRBV7-2 and TRBJ2-1; D may be TRBD2 (7 bases). V lost 11 bases and J lost 4, with 15 bases in between. This CDR3 has 13 amino acids. Germline assignment: CDR1 SGHTA and CDR2 FQGNSA. The CDR3 region has the DNA TGTGCCTCCCAAGGGGGGGGGTACAATGAGCAGTTCTTC. It codes for CASQGGGYNEQFF. The whole variable domain, remainder taken from reference TRBV7-2 and TRBJ2-1, is GAGVSQSPSNKVTEKGKDVELRCDPISGHTALYWYRQSLGQGLEFLIYFQGNSAPDKSGLPSDRFSAERTGGSVSTLTIQRTQQEDSAVYLCASQGGGYNEQFFGPGTRLTVL.

This chain joins TRBV18 and TRBJ2-7, with 9 bases fitting TRBD1. Germline V gene data show CDR1 as KGHSH and CDR2 as LQKENI. V lost 2 bases, J lost 7 bases, and 6 bases stayed unmatched. The CDR3 extends over 14 amino acids. The CDR3 DNA reads as TGTGCCAGCTCACCAGGGACAGGGACGGGAGAGCAGTACTTC. Amino acids: CASSPGTGTGEQYF.

The CDR3 reads CASSYAGQGVHIEQFF. The CDR3 DNA reads TGCGCCAGCAGCTACGCCGGACAGGGCGTTCATATTGAGCAGTTCTTC. The rearrangement joins TRBV5-1 to TRBJ2-1, with TRBD1 matching 8 bases. Per the germline V gene, CDR1 is SGHRS and CDR2 is YFSETQ. Germline trimming cut 3 bases from V and 9 bases from J; bases unmatched to any gene: 14. This CDR3 region has 16 residues.

The V gene is TRBV1, the J gene TRBJ2-5; the DNA was not compared with TRBD2, the D call given in the table. TRBV1 is marked as a pseudogene. This CDR3 comprises 16 residues. CDR3 region: CTSSRLSGGALETQYF. DNA for the CDR3: TGCACCAGCAGCCGCCTAAGCGGGGGGGCCCTCGAGACCCAGTACTTC.

V is TRBV3-1 (or the pseudogene TRBV3-2) and J is TRBJ1-6; a possible D gene is TRBD1 (5 bases). CDR1 LGHDT and CDR2 YNNKEL come from the germline V gene (reference sequence). The ends were cut back, 0 bases at V and 7 bases at J, with 16 bases in the middle. The CDR3 covers 17 residues. The CDR3, as DNA: TGTGCCAGCAGCCAAGATTACGGGGGACCGATCAATTCACCCCTCCACTTT. Its protein product is CASSQDYGGPINSPLHF.

This chain joins TRBV14 and TRBJ2-1, with D maybe TRBD2 (6 bases). The CDR3 is 13 residues long. Trimming pared 1 base from V and 12 bases from J, leaving 13 bases between. Germline V lookup: CDR1 SGHDN, CDR2 FVKESK. CDR3 DNA: TGTGCCAGCAGCCAAGGACCTCCGGAGGGGCAGTTCTTC. This sequence encodes CASSQGPPEGQFF.

This clone was counted once. This chain uses TRBV3-1 (or the pseudogene TRBV3-2) with TRBJ2-3; 11 bases match TRBD1. The germline V gene encodes CDR1 LGHDT and CDR2 YNNKEL (reference sequence). The CDR3 extends over 15 amino acids. The V gene end was trimmed by 3 bases and the J gene end by 6 bases; junction bases not matched to a gene: 5. The CDR3 loop reads CASSQWGTGGDTQYF. Here the CDR3 DNA reads TGTGCCAGCAGCCAGTGGGGGACAGGGGGGGATACGCAGTATTTT.

The chain links TRBV28 to TRBJ1-5; D gene uncertain. From germline, CDR1 is MDHEN and CDR2 SYDVKM. CDR3 size: 16 residues. With 6 bases removed from V and 0 bases from J, the gap between germline ends came to 15 bases. CDR3: CASRLRRRYSNQPQHF. The DNA for the CDR3 is TGTGCCAGCAGACTCCGTAGGAGATATAGCAATCAGCCCCAGCATTTT.

V gene TRBV6-5 combines with J gene TRBJ2-7; TRBD1 is a possible D gene (6 bases). V lost 2 bases and J 2 bases, leaving 13 bases between the germline ends. This CDR3 region has 15 residues. CDR1 and CDR2 (germline): MNHEY, SVGAGI. In DNA, the CDR3 is TGTGCCAGCAGTTACAGGGGGTCAGGGACCTACGAGCAGTACTTC. As protein: CASSYRGSGTYEQYF.

The J gene is TRBJ1-1, the V gene TRBV25-1; no definite D call. The germline V gene has CDR1 MGHDK and CDR2 SYGVNS. There are 12 residues in the CDR3. Trimming took off 6 bases at V and 2 bases at J, with 7 bases between the two ends. CDR3 region: CASRSFNTEAFF. The CDR3 nucleotides are TGTGCCAGCAGGAGTTTTAACACTGAAGCTTTCTTT.

This chain connects TRBV7-3 to TRBJ2-7; 9 bases agree with TRBD1. The CDR3 totals 16 residues. J gave up 4 bases and V 4 bases, and 11 bases lay outside the gene matches. Germline loops: CDR1 SGHTA, CDR2 FQGTGA. CDR3 sequence: CASSSQAGQGPYEQYF. CDR3 DNA sequence: TGTGCCAGCAGCTCCCAAGCGGGACAGGGTCCTTACGAGCAGTACTTC.

The chain uses TRBV2 and TRBJ1-1, with unresolved D. Trimming cost V 7 bases and J 1 base, with 4 bases left between them. CDR1 is SNHLY, CDR2 FYNNEI, per germline. The CDR3 covers 11 residues. CDR3 bases: TGTGCCAGCAATCGGAACACTGAAGCTTTCTTT. Protein product: CASNRNTEAFF.

This sequence joins TRBV24-1 and TRBJ1-5; D is uncertain. This CDR3 spans 17 amino acids. Trimming pared 4 bases from V and 0 bases from J, leaving 15 bases between. Looked up from germline, CDR1 is KGHDR and CDR2 is SFDVKD. CDR3 sequence (DNA): TGTGCCACCAGTGAGATTGAGACTAAACATAGCAATCAGCCCCAGCATTTT. As protein: CATSEIETKHSNQPQHF.